The 9 T cell receptor beta chains below all came from one sample that was sequenced in a study of a mutant IDH1 vaccine in newly diagnosed glioma. For these TCRs, the target antigens are not known. TCRdb's table, derived via immunoSEQ multiplex PCR, lists solely in-frame clones and lacks some. In the table there are about 50,000 clones, approximately 80% of which are singletons. Time point meaning: week 35, safety follow-up. It was 300 ug of mutant IDH1 20-mer peptide that made up each vaccine dose, given with topical imiquimod. The specimen was PBMCs, collected from a glioma patient whose treatment included an IDH1 peptide vaccine. The receptor source for this set is a man aged 40-49 years with glioma.

J is TRBJ2-1 and V is TRBV19; the match to TRBD2 covers 10 bases. CDR3 length: 15 amino acids. Germline loops: CDR1 LNHDA, CDR2 SQIVND (reference sequence). J lost 6 bases, V lost 4 bases, and 6 bases had no gene match. CDR3 sequence: CASSRVAGGTNEQFF. CDR3 DNA sequence: TGTGCCAGTAGTAGGGTAGCGGGGGGAACCAATGAGCAGTTCTTC.

The chain carries TRBV2 and TRBJ1-6; D is perhaps TRBD1 (6 bases). V lost 6 bases and J lost 4, with 10 bases in between. The germline V gene encodes CDR1 SNHLY and CDR2 FYNNEI. This CDR3 region has 14 residues. CDR3 DNA: TGTGCCAGCAGGGACAGATCATATAATTCACCCCTCCACTTT. Protein product: CASRDRSYNSPLHF.

The chain joins TRBV11-3 to TRBJ2-2; D unresolved. Per the germline V gene, CDR1 is SGHNT and CDR2 is YENEEA. CDR3 length: 12 amino acids. Trimming shortened V by 10 bases and J by 5 bases, and 11 bases separated the two germline ends. CDR3 in amino acids: CAIAGGTGELFF. In nucleotides, the CDR3 is TGTGCCATCGCCGGTGGGACCGGGGAGCTGTTTTTT.

This clone was recorded once. The genes are TRBV7-9 and TRBJ2-7, with D possibly called TRBD1 or TRBD2 (5 bases each). The CDR3 extends over 16 amino acids. Germline V gives CDR1 SEHNR, CDR2 FQNEAQ (reference sequence). V lost 5 bases and J lost 3, with 20 bases in between. In nucleotides, the CDR3 is TGTGCCAGCAGCGAGGGGCTTGGTGGGGGATACTACGAGCAGTACGTC. This gives the protein CASSEGLGGGYYEQYV.

This clone was counted a single time. The chain is built from TRBV6-5 and TRBJ2-1; the D is unclear. The V gene lost 3 bases and the J gene lost 4 bases, with 7 bases spanning the gap. The CDR3 consists of 13 residues. From germline, CDR1 is MNHEY and CDR2 SVGAGI. CDR3 in amino acids: CASSYRQYNEQFF. CDR3 nucleotides: TGTGCCAGCAGTTATAGGCAGTACAATGAGCAGTTCTTC.

The chain uses TRBV2 and TRBJ2-1; TRBD2 matches 7 bases. In germline, CDR1 is SNHLY, CDR2 FYNNEI. This CDR3 region has 12 residues. Unmatched junction bases numbered 5, after V lost 7 bases and J lost 8 bases. CDR3 residues: CASNPGGYEQFF. The DNA for the CDR3 is TGTGCCAGCAACCCCGGGGGGTATGAGCAGTTCTTC.

This clone occurred once. The chain employs TRBV10-3 and TRBJ2-3; the D gene could be TRBD1 or TRBD2 (6 bases each). This CDR3 is built from 20 residues. CDR1 ENHRY and CDR2 SYGVKD come from the germline V gene. V shed 0 bases and J shed 0 bases, with 22 bases lying between them. The CDR3 DNA is TGTGCCATCAGTGAGTCCAGGAGCGGAGCGGGCAGGGGTAGCACAGATACGCAGTATTTT. This translates into CAISESRSGAGRGSTDTQYF.

The chain links TRBV4-1 to TRBJ1-6, with TRBD1 identical over 10 bases. The CDR3 totals 15 residues. Germline CDR1 and CDR2: MGHRA and YSYEKL. Losses at the gene ends were 1 base for V and 10 bases for J; bases not matched to a gene: 4. CDR3 loop: CASSQVPGQGSPLHF. For the CDR3, the DNA is TGCGCCAGCAGCCAAGTTCCGGGACAGGGGTCACCCCTCCACTTT.

The chain combines TRBV5-6 with TRBJ2-1; D ambiguous. CDR1 and CDR2 from the germline V gene are SGHDT and YYEEEE. The CDR3 covers 13 residues. Trimming left V 2 bases short and J 5 bases short, with 8 bases between. The DNA for the CDR3 is TGTGCCAGCAGCTTTGACACCGACAATGAGCAGTTCTTC. Amino acids: CASSFDTDNEQFF.